This entry lists 30 T cell receptor beta chains sequenced from one sample in a study of blood T cell repertoires in COVID-19. Assay: immunoSEQ multiplex PCR; the TCRdb copy retains only in-frame clones and omits some. The sample lists some 26,000 clones; around 81% were seen once. The sequenced material came from peripheral blood. These receptors were collected from a man between 65 and 79 years old with acute or convalescent COVID-19.

V usage is TRBV7-2 and J usage is TRBJ2-5; D is possibly TRBD1 (6 bases). Germline loops: CDR1 SGHTA, CDR2 FQGNSA. This CDR3 comprises 15 residues. V gave up 1 base and J gave up 0 bases, with 9 bases separating them. In DNA form, the CDR3 reads TGTGCCAGCAGCTTAGACCAGGGGTACCAAGAGACCCAGTACTTC. Translated: CASSLDQGYQETQYF.

V usage is TRBV5-6 and J usage is TRBJ1-2; D not resolved. There are 13 residues in the CDR3. Trimming took 2 bases from V and 2 from J, leaving 7 bases between them. CDR1 and CDR2 from the germline V gene are SGHDT and YYEEEE. CDR3 nucleotide sequence: TGTGCCAGCAGCTTATACGGGAACTATGGCTACACCTTC. Its translation: CASSLYGNYGYTF.

The rearrangement joins TRBV7-2 to TRBJ1-2; D may be TRBD1 (5 bases). V lost 5 bases, J lost 6 bases, and 19 bases lay in between. The CDR3 runs to 15 residues. CDR1 is SGHTA and CDR2 is FQGNSA in the germline V gene. The chain's CDR3 is CASSPGGGGWDGYTF. The DNA for the CDR3 is TGTGCCAGCAGCCCTGGTGGGGGAGGGTGGGATGGCTACACCTTC.

This rearrangement joins TRBV18 to TRBJ2-3; D unresolved. Trimming removed 1 base from V and 0 bases from J, with 8 bases in between. The CDR3 is made up of 15 amino acids. The germline gives CDR1 KGHSH, CDR2 LQKENI. The chain's CDR3 is CASSPLPQSTDTQYF. As DNA, the CDR3 is TGTGCCAGCTCACCACTACCACAGAGCACAGATACGCAGTATTTT.

V gene TRBV19 combines with J gene TRBJ1-5; tentative D call: TRBD1 (5 bases). Germline V gene data show CDR1 as LNHDA and CDR2 as SQIVND (reference sequence). V was shortened by 0 bases and J by 7 bases, with 19 bases between the two germline ends. The CDR3 contains 17 residues. The CDR3 loop reads CASSIEGVVRRGQPQHF. DNA for the CDR3: TGTGCCAGTAGTATAGAGGGGGTTGTGCGGAGGGGACAGCCCCAGCATTTT.

J is TRBJ2-2 and V is TRBV9; the match to TRBD1 covers 7 bases. V trimming: 0 bases; J trimming: 6 bases; junction bases outside the gene matches: 5. This CDR3 has 15 residues. The germline CDR1 and CDR2 sequences are SGDLS and YYNGEE. The CDR3 region has the DNA TGTGCCAGCAGCGTAGGGGGAAGGGGGCCCGGGGAGCTGTTTTTT. It is translated as CASSVGGRGPGELFF.

V gene TRBV5-6 combines with J gene TRBJ2-3; D is possibly TRBD1 (6 bases). Germline V gives CDR1 SGHDT, CDR2 YYEEEE. This CDR3 region has 15 residues. Trimming took 2 bases from V and 6 from J, leaving 16 bases between them. The DNA of the CDR3 is TGTGCCAGCAGCTTCCGACCAGGGGTGACGGATACGCAGTATTTT. Its translation is CASSFRPGVTDTQYF.

This clone was seen more than once but under ten times. The chain employs TRBV18 and TRBJ2-2; D may be TRBD1 (5 bases). V gave up 3 bases and J gave up 0 bases, with 8 bases separating them. The CDR3 is 15 amino acids. The germline gives CDR1 KGHSH, CDR2 LQKENI. DNA of the CDR3: TGTGCCAGCTCACCGAGCAGGGCGAACACCGGGGAGCTGTTTTTT. Translated: CASSPSRANTGELFF.

This clone was counted a few times. The V gene is TRBV29-1, the J gene TRBJ1-1, with D maybe TRBD1 (5 bases). The CDR3 is made up of 11 amino acids. The V gene's germline CDR1 is SQVTM and CDR2 ANQGSEA. Trimming removed 0 bases from V and 10 bases from J, with 9 bases in between. CDR3 bases: TGCAGCGTTGAAGATCAGGGAAGAGCTTTCTTT. It translates to CSVEDQGRAFF.

The chain joins TRBV25-1 to TRBJ1-1; D possibly corresponds to TRBD1 (6 bases). V was clipped by 6 bases and J by 5 bases, with 13 bases between them. Germline values: CDR1 MGHDK, CDR2 SYGVNS. The length of the CDR3 is 13 residues. This chain's CDR3 is CASRFGRGTEAFF. CDR3 bases: TGTGCCAGCAGATTCGGCAGGGGAACTGAAGCTTTCTTT.

V gene TRBV5-4 combines with J gene TRBJ2-5; D unresolved. The CDR3 runs 13 residues. The ends were cut back, 5 bases at V and 1 base at J, with 9 bases in the middle. Germline V CDR1 and CDR2: SGHNT, YYREEE (reference sequence). The DNA for the CDR3 is TGTGCCAGCAGTTCCAGGTTCCAAGAGACCCAGTACTTC. This gives the protein CASSSRFQETQYF. Using reference TRBV5-4 and TRBJ2-5 for the parts outside the CDR3, the full variable domain is ETGVTQSPTHLIKTRGQQVTLRCSSQSGHNTVSWYQQALGQGPQFIFQYYREEENGRGNFPPRFSGLQFPNYSSELNVNALELDDSALYLCASSSRFQETQYFGPGTRLLVL.

The chain links TRBV5-6 to TRBJ1-1; tentatively, D is TRBD1 (5 bases). The V gene lost 3 bases and the J gene lost 1 base, with 13 bases spanning the gap. This CDR3 is 15 amino acids long. CDR1 and CDR2 from the germline V gene are SGHDT and YYEEEE. CDR3: CASSSSGVGNTEAFF. In nucleotides, the CDR3 is TGTGCCAGCAGCTCCTCGGGGGTAGGGAACACTGAAGCTTTCTTT.

The genes are TRBV6-1 and TRBJ1-6; possibly TRBD1 for D (6 bases). Between the trimmed V and J ends, which lost 3 bases and 13 bases, there was a span of 13 bases. The CDR3 covers 13 residues. Germline V lookup: CDR1 MNHNS, CDR2 SASEGT. CDR3 DNA sequence: TGTGCCAGCAGTGACACCTACAGGGCCCCCCTCCACTTT. Translated, it gives CASSDTYRAPLHF.

This chain joins TRBV6-2 or TRBV6-3 and TRBJ2-2; 10 nucleotides line up with TRBD1. This CDR3 comprises 15 residues. The germline gives CDR1 MNHEY, CDR2 SVGEGT. V lost 4 bases and J lost 5; bases outside the gene matches: 4. CDR3 region: CASSLGQGLTGELFF. The CDR3 bases are TGTGCCAGCAGTTTGGGACAGGGGTTAACCGGGGAGCTGTTTTTT.

The V gene is TRBV11-3, the J gene TRBJ2-3, with TRBD2 identical over 15 bases. Germline V lookup: CDR1 SGHNT, CDR2 YENEEA. With V trimmed by 5 bases and J by 2 bases, 5 bases remained unmatched. CDR3 length: 17 residues. The CDR3 spells CASSRGLAGGFTDTQYF. The CDR3 DNA reads as TGTGCCAGCAGCCGCGGACTAGCGGGGGGGTTCACAGATACGCAGTATTTT.

The gene calls are TRBV11-3 and TRBJ2-7; a possible D gene is TRBD1 (6 bases). Trimming took 5 bases from V and 0 from J, leaving 11 bases between them. Germline CDR1 and CDR2: SGHNT and YENEEA. CDR3 size: 14 residues. CDR3 residues: CASSDRFSSYEQYF. CDR3 nucleotides: TGTGCCAGCAGCGACAGGTTTAGCTCCTACGAGCAGTACTTC.

The V and J genes are TRBV27 and TRBJ1-3; 8 bases map to TRBD1. The CDR3 runs to 16 residues. J lost 3 bases, V lost 4 bases, and 8 bases had no gene match. Germline loops: CDR1 MNHEY, CDR2 SMNVEV (reference sequence). The CDR3 protein is CASSSSQGAIGNTIYF. The DNA for the CDR3 is TGTGCCAGCAGTTCCTCTCAGGGGGCTATTGGAAACACCATATATTTT.

The rearrangement joins TRBV19 to TRBJ2-2; D might be TRBD1 (5 bases). The germline CDR1 and CDR2 sequences are LNHDA and SQIVND (reference sequence). The CDR3 has 16 amino acids. The V end was cut by 8 bases, the J end by 0 bases, with 16 bases between. CDR3 sequence reads: CASAPPAGPNTGELFF. The CDR3 bases are TGTGCCAGTGCACCCCCGGCAGGGCCGAACACCGGGGAGCTGTTTTTT.

The rearrangement links TRBV24-1 to TRBJ2-1, with TRBD2 matching over 7 bases. The junction had 9 bases not matched to a gene; V was cut back by 3 bases and J by 5 bases. The CDR3 covers 16 residues. Germline CDR1 and CDR2: KGHDR and SFDVKD. DNA of the CDR3: TGTGCCACCAGTGATGCCGTAGCGGGCTCAAACAATGAGCAGTTCTTC. It yields the protein CATSDAVAGSNNEQFF.

The J gene is TRBJ1-6, the V gene TRBV19; D possibly corresponds to TRBD1 (5 bases). Germline values: CDR1 LNHDA, CDR2 SQIVND (reference sequence). Trimming shortened V by 4 bases and J by 8 bases, and 15 bases separated the two germline ends. The CDR3 consists of 15 residues. This CDR3 is CASSTNPGGDSPLHF. As DNA, the CDR3 is TGTGCCAGTAGTACCAACCCCGGAGGGGATTCACCCCTCCACTTT.

V is TRBV5-4 and J is TRBJ2-5; the match to TRBD1 covers 10 bases. With V trimmed by 4 bases and J by 1 base, 4 bases remained unmatched. Germline loops: CDR1 SGHNT, CDR2 YYREEE (reference sequence). The CDR3 spans 15 residues. This CDR3 reads CASSRQGAIQETQYF. In nucleotides, the CDR3 is TGTGCCAGCAGCCGACAGGGGGCGATCCAAGAGACCCAGTACTTC.

As regards this clone: The junction and the germline gene differ at one end; a read error may be behind it. The chain uses TRBV6-6 and TRBJ1-3; 7 bases align to TRBD1. Germline V gene lookup returns CDR1 MNHNY and CDR2 SVGAGI (reference sequence). The CDR3 consists of 12 residues. In nucleotides, the CDR3 is TGTGCCAGCCAATTCGACAGGGCCCAGCCGCATTTT. Protein sequence: CASQFDRAQPHF.

The chain links TRBV7-6 to TRBJ2-7; D remains unclear. Germline V gene lookup returns CDR1 SGHVS and CDR2 FNYEAQ. The CDR3 spans 15 residues. The ends were cut back, 2 bases at V and 2 bases at J, with 13 bases in the middle. This CDR3 reads CASSLLQSLTYEQYF. The CDR3 DNA reads TGTGCCAGCAGCTTACTTCAGTCCCTGACCTACGAGCAGTACTTC.

This clone has a single count. The chain recombines TRBV28 with TRBJ2-3; the D is unclear. Trimming left V 10 bases short and J 0 bases short, with 11 bases between. CDR1 is MDHEN and CDR2 is SYDVKM in the germline V gene. The CDR3 extends over 13 amino acids. For the CDR3, the DNA is TGTGCCACCACGATGGGCAGCACAGATACGCAGTATTTT. Protein sequence: CATTMGSTDTQYF.

The rearrangement links TRBV5-1 to TRBJ2-1; TRBD2 matches at 10 bases. Trimming took 0 bases from V and 16 from J; bases not matched to a gene: 7. The CDR3 has 13 residues. Germline V lookup: CDR1 SGHRS, CDR2 YFSETQ. The CDR3 region is CASSLELAGVLFF. As DNA, the CDR3 is TGCGCCAGCAGCTTGGAGCTAGCGGGGGTTCTTTTCTTC. Combining the CDR3 with reference TRBV5-1 and TRBJ2-1 gives the whole variable domain KAGVTQTPRYLIKTRGQQVTLSCSPISGHRSVSWYQQTPGQGLQFLFEYFSETQRNKGNFPGRFSGRQFSNSRSEMNVSTLELGDSALYLCASSLELAGVLFFGPGTRLTVL.

The chain combines TRBV9 with TRBJ2-3; 15 nucleotides align to TRBD2. The CDR3 contains 18 residues. With V trimmed by 4 bases and J by 0 bases, 6 bases remained unmatched. The germline CDR1 and CDR2 sequences are SGDLS and YYNGEE. The CDR3: CASSQGLAGGTSTDTQYF. The CDR3 DNA reads TGTGCCAGCAGCCAGGGACTAGCGGGAGGTACTAGCACAGATACGCAGTATTTT.

This clone appeared once. The rearrangement links TRBV4-3 to TRBJ2-2; D ambiguous. The CDR3 length is 17 residues. The V end was cut by 0 bases, the J end by 3 bases, with 14 bases between. Germline loops: CDR1 LGHNA, CDR2 YSLEER. This CDR3 is CASSQEAAVHYTGELFF. Written as DNA, the CDR3 is TGCGCCAGCAGCCAAGAGGCGGCGGTACACTACACCGGGGAGCTGTTTTTT.

V gene TRBV27 combines with J gene TRBJ2-7; no definite D call. In germline, CDR1 is MNHEY, CDR2 SMNVEV (reference sequence). Trimming took off 6 bases at V and 7 bases at J, with 19 bases between the two ends. This CDR3 has 14 residues. The CDR3 sequence: CASSRLGERREQYF. The CDR3 DNA reads TGTGCCAGCAGCCGTCTGGGTGAACGGCGGGAGCAGTACTTC.

The chain carries TRBV29-1 and TRBJ1-2, with 7 bases fitting TRBD1. There are 12 residues in the CDR3. Germline lookup yields CDR1 SQVTM and CDR2 ANQGSEA. J lost 7 bases, V lost 3 bases, and 5 bases had no gene match. CDR3 in DNA: TGCAGCGTTGATGTCACAGGGGTTGGCTACACCTTC. Its translation: CSVDVTGVGYTF. Drawing the rest from reference TRBV29-1 and TRBJ1-2, the complete variable domain is SAVISQKPSRDICQRGTSLTIQCQVDSQVTMMFWYRQQPGQSLTLIATANQGSEATYESGFVIDKFPISRPNLTFSTLTVSNMSPEDSSIYLCSVDVTGVGYTFGSGTRLTVV.

This clone was recorded once. This chain uses TRBV6-5 with TRBJ1-4; D perhaps matches TRBD1 (5 bases). Trimming removed 7 bases from V and 8 bases from J, with 17 bases in between. The CDR3 sequence is 14 residues long. Germline-derived CDR1 and CDR2 are MNHEY and SVGAGI. The CDR3 loop reads CASTPTWRDEKLFF. The CDR3 DNA reads TGTGCCAGCACCCCCACGTGGAGGGACGAAAAACTGTTTTTT.